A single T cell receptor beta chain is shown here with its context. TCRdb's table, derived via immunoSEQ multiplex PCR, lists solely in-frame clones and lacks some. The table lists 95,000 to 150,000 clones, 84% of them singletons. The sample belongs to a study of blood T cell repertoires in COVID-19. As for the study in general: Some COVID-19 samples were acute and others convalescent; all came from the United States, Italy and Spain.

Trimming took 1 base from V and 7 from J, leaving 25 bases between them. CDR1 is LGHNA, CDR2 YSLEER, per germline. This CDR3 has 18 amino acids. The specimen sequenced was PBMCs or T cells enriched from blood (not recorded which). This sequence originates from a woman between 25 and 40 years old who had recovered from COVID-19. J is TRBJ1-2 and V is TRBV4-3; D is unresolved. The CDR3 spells CASSQVSRGGSQGRGYTF. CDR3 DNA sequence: TGCGCCAGCAGCCAAGTTTCTCGCGGAGGTTCCCAAGGACGTGGCTACACCTTC.